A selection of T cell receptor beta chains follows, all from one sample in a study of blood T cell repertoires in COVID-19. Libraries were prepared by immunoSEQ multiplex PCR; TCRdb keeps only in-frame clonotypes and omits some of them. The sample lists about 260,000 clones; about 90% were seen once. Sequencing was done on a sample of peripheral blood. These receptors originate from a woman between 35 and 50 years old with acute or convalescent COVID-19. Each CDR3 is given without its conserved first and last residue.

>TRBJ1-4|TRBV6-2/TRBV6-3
ASSYDSQSEKLF
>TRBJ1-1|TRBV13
ASSLAENTEAF
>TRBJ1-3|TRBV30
AWVRVAGNTIY
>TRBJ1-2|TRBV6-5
ATSGQGISYGYT
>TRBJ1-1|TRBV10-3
AFRGEGTEAF
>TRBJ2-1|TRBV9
ASSVSPGSADEQF
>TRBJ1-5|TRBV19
ASSHRERDQPQH
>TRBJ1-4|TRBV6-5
ASSLQGFGEKLF
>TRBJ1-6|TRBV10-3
AISEAGSENSPLH
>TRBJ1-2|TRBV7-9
ASSFGQGEYGYT
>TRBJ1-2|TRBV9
ASSSQDRGPSNL
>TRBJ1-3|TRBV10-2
ASSEKGVDTIY
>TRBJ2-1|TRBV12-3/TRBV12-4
ASSLGGGDEQF
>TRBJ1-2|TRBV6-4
ASSGQGGYT
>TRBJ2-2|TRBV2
ASSAGTPNTGELF
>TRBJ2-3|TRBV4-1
ASSQNSGRTDTQY
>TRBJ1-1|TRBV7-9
ASSSLAQLGPEAF
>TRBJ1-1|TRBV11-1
ASSFQEATEAF
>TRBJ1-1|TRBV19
ASSIAVPGSQAF
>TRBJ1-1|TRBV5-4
ASSLGSGQSF
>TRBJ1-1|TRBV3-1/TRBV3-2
ASSPHRQVTEAF
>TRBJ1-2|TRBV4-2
ASSQALGKGADSNYGYT
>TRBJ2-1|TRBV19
ASSIPGGNYNEQF
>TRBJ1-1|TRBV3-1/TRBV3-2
ASSLSGQGALNTEAF
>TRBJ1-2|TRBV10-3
AISARQDLNYGYT
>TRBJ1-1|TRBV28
ASRKQGNTEAF
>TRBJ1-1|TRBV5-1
ASRLIIRGNGNTEAF
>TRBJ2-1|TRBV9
ASSVDWGGHFSNEQF
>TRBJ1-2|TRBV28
ASRLGGSGYT
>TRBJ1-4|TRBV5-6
ASTYGTGTVGLF
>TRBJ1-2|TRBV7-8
ASSTARGPYYGYT
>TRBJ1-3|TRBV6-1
ASSEGHLSGNTIY
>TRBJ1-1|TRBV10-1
ASSERGDRDAF
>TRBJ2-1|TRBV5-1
ASSSSTGGPYNEQF
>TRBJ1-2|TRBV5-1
ASRSGQLNYGYT
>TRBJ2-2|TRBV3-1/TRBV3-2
ASSLSGGASWELF
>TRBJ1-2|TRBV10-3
AISDEPGQGGYT
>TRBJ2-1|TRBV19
ASRIIGTGLNEQF
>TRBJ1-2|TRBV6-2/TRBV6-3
ASSYGNRGPVGYT
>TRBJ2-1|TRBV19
ASSIDLSGASYNEQF
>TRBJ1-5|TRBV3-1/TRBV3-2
ASSSRGSNQPQH
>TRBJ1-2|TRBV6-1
ASSEPVLNGYT
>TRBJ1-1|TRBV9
ASSVVQAGAF
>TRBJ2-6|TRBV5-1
ASSLRGSGANVLT
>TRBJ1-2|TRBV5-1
ASSPGTGASYGYT
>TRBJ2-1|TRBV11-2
ASSSTRGRGSHEQF
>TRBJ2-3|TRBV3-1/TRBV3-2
ASSPILGLADTDTQY
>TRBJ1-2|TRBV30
AWSGGGGYT
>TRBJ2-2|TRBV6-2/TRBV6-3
ASSYSTGPGLAGYGELF
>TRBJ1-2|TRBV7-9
ASSFQAFLNYGYT
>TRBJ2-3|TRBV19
ASSIGVAGDPVTITDTQY
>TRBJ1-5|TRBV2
ASSLGGDSNQPQH
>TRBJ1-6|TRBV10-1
ASRQVSYNSPLH
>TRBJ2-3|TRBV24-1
ATSGARHTQY
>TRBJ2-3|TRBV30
AWSVRLGWSTDTQY
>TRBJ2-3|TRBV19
ASSLSGGGWADTQY